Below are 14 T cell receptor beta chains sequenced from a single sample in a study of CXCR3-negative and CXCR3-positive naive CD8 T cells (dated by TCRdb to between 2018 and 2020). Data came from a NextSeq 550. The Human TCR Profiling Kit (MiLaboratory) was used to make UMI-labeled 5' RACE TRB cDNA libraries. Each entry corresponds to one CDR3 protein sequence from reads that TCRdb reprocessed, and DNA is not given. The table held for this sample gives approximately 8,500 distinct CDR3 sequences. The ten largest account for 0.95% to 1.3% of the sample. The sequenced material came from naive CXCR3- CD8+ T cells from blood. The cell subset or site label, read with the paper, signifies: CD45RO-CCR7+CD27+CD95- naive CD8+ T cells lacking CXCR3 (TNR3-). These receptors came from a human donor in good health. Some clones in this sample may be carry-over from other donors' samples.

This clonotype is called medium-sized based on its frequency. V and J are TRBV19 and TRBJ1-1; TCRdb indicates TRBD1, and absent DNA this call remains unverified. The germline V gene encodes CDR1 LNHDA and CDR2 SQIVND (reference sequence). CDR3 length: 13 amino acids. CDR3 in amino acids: CASSGGAGTEAFF.

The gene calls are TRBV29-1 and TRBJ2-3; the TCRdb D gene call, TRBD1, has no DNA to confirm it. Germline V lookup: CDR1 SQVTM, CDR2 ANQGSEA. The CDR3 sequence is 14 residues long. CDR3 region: CSVAGQGSTDTQYF.

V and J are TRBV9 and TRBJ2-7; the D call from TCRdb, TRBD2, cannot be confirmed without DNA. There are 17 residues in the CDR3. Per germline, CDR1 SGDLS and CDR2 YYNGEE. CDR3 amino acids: CASSATSGPTPSYEQYF. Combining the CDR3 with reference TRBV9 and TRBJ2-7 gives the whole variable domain DSGVTQTPKHLITATGQRVTLRCSPRSGDLSVYWYQQSLDQGLQFLIQYYNGEERAKGNILERFSAQQFPDLHSELNLSSLELGDSALYFCASSATSGPTPSYEQYFGPGTRLTVT.

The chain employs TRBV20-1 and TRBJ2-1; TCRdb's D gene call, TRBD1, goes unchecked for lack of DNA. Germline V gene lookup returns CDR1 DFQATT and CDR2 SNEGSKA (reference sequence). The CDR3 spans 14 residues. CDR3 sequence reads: CSARGSAGDNEQFF.

CDR3 sequence reads: CASSGNEGVRNEQFF. This chain connects TRBV10-2 to TRBJ2-1; absent DNA, TCRdb's TRBD2 call cannot be checked. From germline, CDR1 is WSHSY and CDR2 SAAADI. The CDR3 length is 15 residues.

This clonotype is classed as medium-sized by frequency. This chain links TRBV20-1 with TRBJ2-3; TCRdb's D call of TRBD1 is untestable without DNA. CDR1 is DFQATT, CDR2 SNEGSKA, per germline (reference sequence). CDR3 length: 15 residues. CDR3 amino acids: CSARAPGPYTDTQYF.

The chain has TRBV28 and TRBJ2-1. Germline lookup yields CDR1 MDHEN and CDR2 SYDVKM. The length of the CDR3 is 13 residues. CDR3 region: CASSSNSYNEQFF.

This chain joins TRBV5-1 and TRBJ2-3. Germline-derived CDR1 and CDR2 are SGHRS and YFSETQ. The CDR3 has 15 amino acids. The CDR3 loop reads CASMGWGSSTDTQYF.

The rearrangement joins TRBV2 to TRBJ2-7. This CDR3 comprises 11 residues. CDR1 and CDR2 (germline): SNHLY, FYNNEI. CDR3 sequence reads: CASRKGDEQYF.

CDR3 region: CASASRGAGDLYNEQFF. The chain links TRBV7-6 to TRBJ2-1; the TCRdb D gene call, TRBD1, has no DNA to confirm it. Germline CDR1 is SGHVS and CDR2 is FNYEAQ. The CDR3 sequence is 17 residues long.

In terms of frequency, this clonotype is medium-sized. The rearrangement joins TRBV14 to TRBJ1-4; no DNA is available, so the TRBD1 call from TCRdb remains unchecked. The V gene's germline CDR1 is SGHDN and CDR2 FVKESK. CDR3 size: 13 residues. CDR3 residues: CASSTRTDEKLFF.

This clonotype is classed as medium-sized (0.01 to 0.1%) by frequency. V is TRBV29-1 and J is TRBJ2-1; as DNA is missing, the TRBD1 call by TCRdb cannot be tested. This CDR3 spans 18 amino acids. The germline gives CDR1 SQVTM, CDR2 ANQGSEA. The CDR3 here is CSVESGGRGLGSYNEQFF.

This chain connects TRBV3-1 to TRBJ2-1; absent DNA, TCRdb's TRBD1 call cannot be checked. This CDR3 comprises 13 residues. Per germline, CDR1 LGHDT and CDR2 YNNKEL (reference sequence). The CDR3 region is CASSPPGGNEQFF.

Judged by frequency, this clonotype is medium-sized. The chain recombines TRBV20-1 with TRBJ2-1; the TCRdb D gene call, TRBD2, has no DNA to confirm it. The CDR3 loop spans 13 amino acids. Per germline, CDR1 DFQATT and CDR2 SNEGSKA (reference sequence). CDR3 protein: CSARNGRMGEQFF.